This T cell receptor (beta chain) is from a study of early stage breast cancer tumors. Background on the study: Invasive lobular carcinomas made up about 35% of the 12 ER+/PR+/HER2- tumors. Study-wide points: Commonly generated sequences made up most enriched TCRB sequences shared between patients.

Looked up from germline, CDR1 is SGHRS and CDR2 is YFSETQ. V dropped 3 bases and J dropped 7 bases, with 20 bases sitting between them. The length of the CDR3 is 16 residues. Only in-frame clones appear in the TCRdb table, and some are missing; sequencing was by immunoSEQ multiplex PCR. Of under 30,000 clones listed, 72% are singletons. Note on this clone: Its antigen is currently unknown.

This clonotype was obtained from a person between 50 and 60 years old with breast cancer. The specimen sequenced was blood. The rearrangement uses TRBV5-1 and TRBJ2-1, with D possibly being TRBD1 or TRBD2 (5 bases each). The CDR3 protein is CASSSTGTTQVNEQFF. The CDR3 nucleotides are TGCGCCAGCAGCTCTACCGGGACCACCCAGGTAAATGAGCAGTTCTTC. The variable domain in full, completed from reference TRBV5-1 and TRBJ2-1, reads KAGVTQTPRYLIKTRGQQVTLSCSPISGHRSVSWYQQTPGQGLQFLFEYFSETQRNKGNFPGRFSGRQFSNSRSEMNVSTLELGDSALYLCASSSTGTTQVNEQFFGPGTRLTVL.